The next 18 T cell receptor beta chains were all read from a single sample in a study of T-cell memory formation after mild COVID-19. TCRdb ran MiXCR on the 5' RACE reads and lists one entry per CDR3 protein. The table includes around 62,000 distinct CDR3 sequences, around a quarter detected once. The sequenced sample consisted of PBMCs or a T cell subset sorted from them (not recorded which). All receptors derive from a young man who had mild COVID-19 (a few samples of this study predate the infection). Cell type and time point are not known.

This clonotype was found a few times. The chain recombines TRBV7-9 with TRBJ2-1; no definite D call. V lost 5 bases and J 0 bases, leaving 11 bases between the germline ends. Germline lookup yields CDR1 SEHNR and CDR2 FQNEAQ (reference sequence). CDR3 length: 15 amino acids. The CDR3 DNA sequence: TGTGCCAGCAGCCCCGAGGTGAGCTCCTACAATGAGCAGTTCTTC. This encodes CASSPEVSSYNEQFF.

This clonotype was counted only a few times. The DNA for the CDR3 is TGTGCCAGCAGTTACGTTAGGGGCCGCGATGTCGCAGATACGCAGTATTTT. Translation gives CASSYVRGRDVADTQYF. The V call is TRBV6-2 or TRBV6-3, the J call TRBJ2-3, with D perhaps matching TRBD1 (5 bases). CDR1 is MNHEY and CDR2 is SVGEGT in the germline V gene. Trimming took 2 bases from V and 4 from J, leaving 19 bases between them. The CDR3 covers 17 residues.

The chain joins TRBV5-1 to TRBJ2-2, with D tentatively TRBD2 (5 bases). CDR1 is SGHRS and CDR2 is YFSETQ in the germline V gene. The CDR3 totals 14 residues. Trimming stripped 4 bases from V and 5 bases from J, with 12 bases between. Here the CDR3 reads CASSPEGDTGELFF. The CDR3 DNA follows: TGCGCCAGCAGCCCAGAGGGCGATACCGGGGAGCTGTTTTTT.

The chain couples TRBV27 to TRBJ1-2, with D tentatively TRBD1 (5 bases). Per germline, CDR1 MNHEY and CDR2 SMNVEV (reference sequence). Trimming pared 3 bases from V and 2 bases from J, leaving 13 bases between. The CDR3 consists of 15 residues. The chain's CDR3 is CASSFSQTANYGYTF. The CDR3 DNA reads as TGTGCCAGCAGTTTCAGTCAGACAGCCAACTATGGCTACACCTTC.

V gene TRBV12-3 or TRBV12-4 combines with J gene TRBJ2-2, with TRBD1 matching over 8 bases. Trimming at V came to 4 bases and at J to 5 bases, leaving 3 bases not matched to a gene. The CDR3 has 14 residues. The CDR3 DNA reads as TGTGCCAGCAGTTGGACAGGGAAAACCGGGGAGCTGTTTTTT. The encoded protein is CASSWTGKTGELFF.

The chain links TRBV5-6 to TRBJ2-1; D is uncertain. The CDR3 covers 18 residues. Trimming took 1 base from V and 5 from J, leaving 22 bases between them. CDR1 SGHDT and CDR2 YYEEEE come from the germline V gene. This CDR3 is CASSLLFAWRRSDNEQFF. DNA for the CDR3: TGTGCCAGCAGCTTGCTCTTTGCGTGGCGTCGAAGTGACAATGAGCAGTTCTTC.

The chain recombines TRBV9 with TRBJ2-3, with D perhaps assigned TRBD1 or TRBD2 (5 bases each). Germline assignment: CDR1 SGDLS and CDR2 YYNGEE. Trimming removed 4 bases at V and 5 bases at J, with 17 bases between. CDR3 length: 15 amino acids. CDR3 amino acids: CASSSRGYPGDTQYF. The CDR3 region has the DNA TGTGCCAGCAGCTCTCGGGGCTACCCGGGAGATACGCAGTATTTT.

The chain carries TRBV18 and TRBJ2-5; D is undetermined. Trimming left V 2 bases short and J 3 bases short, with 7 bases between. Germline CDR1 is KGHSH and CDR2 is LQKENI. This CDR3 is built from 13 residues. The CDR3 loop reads CASSPRAEETQYF. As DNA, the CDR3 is TGTGCCAGCTCACCAAGGGCAGAAGAGACCCAGTACTTC.

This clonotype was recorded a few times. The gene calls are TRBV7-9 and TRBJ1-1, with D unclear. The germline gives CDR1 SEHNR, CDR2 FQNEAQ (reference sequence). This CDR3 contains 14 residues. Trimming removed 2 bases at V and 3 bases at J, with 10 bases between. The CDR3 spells CASSLPLRDTEAFF. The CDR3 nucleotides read TGTGCCAGCAGCTTACCCCTCCGAGACACTGAAGCTTTCTTT.

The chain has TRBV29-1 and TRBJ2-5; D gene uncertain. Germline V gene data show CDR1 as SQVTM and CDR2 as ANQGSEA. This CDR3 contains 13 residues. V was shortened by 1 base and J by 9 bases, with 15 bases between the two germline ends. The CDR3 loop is CSVEVATEGSQYF. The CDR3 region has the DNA TGCAGCGTTGAAGTGGCCACAGAAGGGTCCCAGTACTTC.

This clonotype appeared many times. In DNA form, the CDR3 reads TGCAGTGCTAGACTAGCGGGGAGGAAAGATACGCAGTATTTT. It yields the protein CSARLAGRKDTQYF. The chain carries TRBV20-1 and TRBJ2-3, with 9 bases matching TRBD2. The junction had 5 bases not matched to a gene; V was cut back by 2 bases and J by 5 bases. Germline CDR1 DFQATT, CDR2 SNEGSKA (reference sequence). The CDR3 extends over 14 amino acids.

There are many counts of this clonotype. In nucleotides, the CDR3 is TGCGCCAGCAGCCAAGACTTCCCGGGACGTAACTACAATGAGCAGTTCTTC. This codes for CASSQDFPGRNYNEQFF. This chain links TRBV4-3 with TRBJ2-1; the D gene could be TRBD1 or TRBD2 (5 bases each). The CDR3 runs 17 residues. Per the germline V gene, CDR1 is LGHNA and CDR2 is YSLEER. V was cut by 0 bases and J by 3 bases, with 15 bases left in between.

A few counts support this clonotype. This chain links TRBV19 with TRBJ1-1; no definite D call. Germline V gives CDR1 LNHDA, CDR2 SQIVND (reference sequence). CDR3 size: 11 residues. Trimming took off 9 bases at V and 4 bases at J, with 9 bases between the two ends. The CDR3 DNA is TGTGCCAGCGGGTTGGGCACTGAAGCTTTCTTT. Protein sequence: CASGLGTEAFF. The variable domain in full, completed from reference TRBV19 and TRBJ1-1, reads DGGITQSPKYLFRKEGQNVTLSCEQNLNHDAMYWYRQDPGQGLRLIYYSQIVNDFQKGDIAEGYSVSREKKESFPLTVTSAQKNPTAFYLCASGLGTEAFFGQGTRLTVV.

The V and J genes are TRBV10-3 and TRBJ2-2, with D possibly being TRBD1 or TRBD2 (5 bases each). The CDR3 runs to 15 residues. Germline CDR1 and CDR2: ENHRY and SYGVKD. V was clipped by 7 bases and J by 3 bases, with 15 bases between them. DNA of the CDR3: TGTGCCATCACCACGGGTTTGGGGGACACCGGGGAGCTGTTTTTT. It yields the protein CAITTGLGDTGELFF.

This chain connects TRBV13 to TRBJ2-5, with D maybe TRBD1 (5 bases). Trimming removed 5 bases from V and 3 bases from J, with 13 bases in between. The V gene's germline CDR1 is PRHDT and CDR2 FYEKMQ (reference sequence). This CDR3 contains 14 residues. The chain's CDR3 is CASSLLDSKETQYF. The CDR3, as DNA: TGTGCCAGCAGCCTCCTAGACAGCAAAGAGACCCAGTACTTC.

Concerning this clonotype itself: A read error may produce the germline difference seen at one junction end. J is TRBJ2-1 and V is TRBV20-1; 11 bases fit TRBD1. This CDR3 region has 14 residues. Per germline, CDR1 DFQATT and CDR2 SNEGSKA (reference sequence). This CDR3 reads CSARGTGGYSEQFF. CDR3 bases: TGCAGTGCTCGTGGGACAGGGGGGTACAGTGAGCAGTTCTTC.

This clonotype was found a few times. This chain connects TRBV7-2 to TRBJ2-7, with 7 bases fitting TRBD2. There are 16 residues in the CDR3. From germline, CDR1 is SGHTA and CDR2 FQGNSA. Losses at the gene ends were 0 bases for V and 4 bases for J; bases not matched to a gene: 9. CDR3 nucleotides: TGTGCCAGCAGCTTAGCGTATAAACTAGCGAGATACGAGCAGTACTTC. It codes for CASSLAYKLARYEQYF.

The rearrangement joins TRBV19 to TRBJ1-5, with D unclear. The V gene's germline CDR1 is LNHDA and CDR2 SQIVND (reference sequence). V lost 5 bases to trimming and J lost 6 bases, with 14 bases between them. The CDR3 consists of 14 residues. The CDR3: CASSDGRGVQPQHF. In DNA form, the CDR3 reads TGTGCCAGTAGTGATGGACGGGGTGTTCAGCCCCAGCATTTT.